This TCR beta chain originates from a study of CD8 T cells in ankylosing spondylitis (dated by TCRdb to 2015 to 2018). A note on the overall study: The study set out to find disease-linked TCR variants by profiling T cell receptor beta repertoires in ankylosing spondylitis patients and healthy donors. Samples of peripheral blood were taken, and for ankylosing spondylitis patients, synovial fluid was collected as well. In total, the full study cohort was made up of approximately 99 healthy donors and approximately 24 ankylosing spondylitis patients.

Summary of the overall study and its limitations: Some motif variants were previously reported in synovial fluid and blood of reactive arthritis patients, suggesting common disease-initiation mechanisms. According to the report, matched synovial fluid samples from ankylosing spondylitis patients were significantly enriched for the disease-linked clones. The disease-linked clones showed a CD8+ phenotype and occurred at relatively low frequencies in peripheral blood. Blood from ankylosing spondylitis patients appeared to be characterized by a TCR beta motif composed of eight highly homologous amino acid variants.

As regards this clonotype: Its antigen has not been determined. No qualities accompany the bases; no much larger clone lies one base away.

These reads were obtained on an Illumina HiSeq 2500. Quantitative 5'-RACE with molecular barcodes was the method used to prepare the TCR beta libraries. Processing in the source paper ran as follows. To identify disease-linked TCR variants, a new computational method was used, one built on a probabilistic model of VDJ rearrangement. The raw public reads went through TCRdb reprocessing: fastp at Q25, MiXCR clone calling, in-frame beta chains kept. Duplicate CDR3 protein sequences are folded into a single record with the most common DNA and genes. Here the V and J calls rest on TCRdb's processing, not on the authors' analysis. Recorded for this sample are 150,000 to 250,000 distinct CDR3 sequences; around 13% of them occurred a single time. 15% to 20% of the sample is taken by the ten largest. The trim is 4 bases for V and 2 bases for J, with a gap of 6 bases between the germline ends. CDR1 and CDR2, looked up from the germline V gene, are SGHDN and FVKESK. The CDR3 measures 12 amino acids from cysteine to phenylalanine. Only the CDR3 region is kept as DNA, spanning 36 bases read in frame from base 1.

The sequenced sample was blood, either unsorted or a sorted T cell fraction (not recorded which). The chain employs TRBV14 and TRBJ2-7, with no confident D gene call. This clonotype originated in a male donor with ankylosing spondylitis or in good health (not recorded which). CDR3 region: CASSLITYEQYF. The nucleotide sequence is given as TGTGCCAGCAGCCTGATAACCTACGAGCAGTACTTC.